The 27 T cell receptor beta chains listed next were all sequenced from one sample in a study of immune heterogeneity within non-small cell lung tumors. With 32 V and 13 J primers, multiplex PCR amplified the TCR beta CDR3. MiXCR, applied by TCRdb to the multiplex PCR reads, yields one record per CDR3 protein. The data hold 14,000 to 15,000 distinct CDR3 sequences, with less than 35% observed a single time. The template for each sample was around 540 ng of genomic DNA, which had been extracted from bulk tumor tissue. Surgery yielded several widely spaced biopsies per primary tumor. Each patient presented with untreated, newly diagnosed non-small cell lung cancer and received curative surgery. Sequenced: lung tumor tissue. The receptors derive from a man aged 35-49 years with non-small cell lung cancer.

By share, this clonotype ranks as medium-sized (0.01 to 0.1%). The V gene is TRBV12-5, the J gene TRBJ1-6; perhaps TRBD1 as D (5 bases). The CDR3 has 12 residues. The germline CDR1 and CDR2 sequences are LGHNT and FRNRAP. Trimming left V 4 bases short and J 14 bases short, with 12 bases between. CDR3: CASGSLGGTLHF. The CDR3 DNA reads as TGTGCTAGTGGTTCCCTGGGGGGGACCCTCCACTTT.

J is TRBJ1-1 and V is TRBV11-3, with D perhaps matching TRBD1 (5 bases). The CDR3 sequence is 13 residues long. The ends were cut back, 6 bases at V and 1 base at J, with 9 bases in the middle. The germline V gene encodes CDR1 SGHNT and CDR2 YENEEA. CDR3 loop: CASRGPRNTEAFF. CDR3 DNA: TGTGCCAGCAGGGGACCTAGGAACACTGAAGCTTTCTTT.

As for this clonotype: A read error may explain this, as a much larger clone is one base away. CDR3 coding DNA: TGTGCCAGCAGTGTAACACAGAGACAAGCTGGAATCACCATATATTTT. Amino acid sequence: CASSVTQRQAGITIYF. This sequence joins TRBV6-2 or TRBV6-3 and TRBJ1-3; D remains ambiguous. CDR3 size: 16 residues. In germline, CDR1 is MNHEY, CDR2 SVGEGT.

This clonotype is labeled medium-sized. The V and J genes are TRBV6-1 and TRBJ1-2; D perhaps matches TRBD1 (6 bases). The CDR3 totals 14 residues. Germline V gene data show CDR1 as MNHNS and CDR2 as SASEGT. V was trimmed by 5 bases and J by 10 bases, leaving 20 bases between them. The CDR3 loop reads CASSPTGKRNIYTF. The CDR3 nucleotides are TGTGCCAGCAGTCCCACAGGGAAAAGAAATATCTACACCTTC.

The V gene is TRBV6-1, the J gene TRBJ1-1, with D possibly TRBD1 on 5 matching bases. Trimming left V 3 bases short and J 5 bases short, with 10 bases between. The CDR3 extends over 13 amino acids. CDR1 is MNHNS and CDR2 is SASEGT in the germline V gene. The CDR3 DNA follows: TGTGCCAGCAGTGATTGGGGCTATACTGAAGCTTTCTTT. Amino acids: CASSDWGYTEAFF.

By share, this clonotype counts as medium-sized. The chain uses TRBV18 and TRBJ2-1; tentative D call: TRBD1 (6 bases). The germline V gene has CDR1 KGHSH and CDR2 LQKENI. Trimming stripped 1 base from V and 7 bases from J, with 17 bases between. The CDR3 loop spans 16 amino acids. The CDR3 here is CASSPLVEGVSNEQFF. The CDR3 nucleotides read TGTGCCAGCTCACCACTCGTAGAGGGGGTATCGAATGAGCAGTTCTTC.

Concerning this clonotype: Just one base apart from a much larger clone, this may be a read error. The rearrangement uses TRBV5-8 and TRBJ2-1; 9 nucleotides match TRBD2. The CDR3 runs to 16 residues. V shed 3 bases, J shed 9 bases, and the junction held 13 bases outside the gene matches. Germline values: CDR1 SGHTS, CDR2 YDEGEE. CDR3 nucleotide sequence: TGTGCCAGCAGCTCGTTTAGCGGGAGAGGGTTGGGTGAGCAGTTCTTC. This encodes CASSSFSGRGLGEQFF.

A note on this clonotype: This sequence may be a read error, since a much larger clone differs from it by one base. The V gene is TRBV7-9, the J gene TRBJ1-1; a possible D gene is TRBD1 (5 bases). Germline lookup yields CDR1 SEHNR and CDR2 FQNEAQ (reference sequence). The CDR3 extends over 14 amino acids. The germline V and J ends were trimmed by 8 bases and 1 base, with 14 bases remaining between them. The CDR3 loop reads CASGSDGGNTEAFF. CDR3 in DNA: TGTGCCAGCGGCTCGGATGGGGGGAACACTGAAGCTTTCTTT.

This clonotype is medium-sized in the sample. The chain employs TRBV9 and TRBJ1-2; 7 bases are a match to TRBD1. The ends lost 3 bases at V and 1 base at J; junction bases unmatched: 6. The CDR3 runs 15 residues. Germline V lookup: CDR1 SGDLS, CDR2 YYNGEE. CDR3 in DNA: TGTGCCAGCAGCGGCCAGGGGGTGGGTAACTATGGCTACACCTTC. This translates into CASSGQGVGNYGYTF. The complete variable domain, with remaining parts taken from reference TRBV9 and TRBJ1-2, reads DSGVTQTPKHLITATGQRVTLRCSPRSGDLSVYWYQQSLDQGLQFLIQYYNGEERAKGNILERFSAQQFPDLHSELNLSSLELGDSALYFCASSGQGVGNYGYTFGSGTRLTVV.

In regard to this clonotype: Since a much larger clone is just one base distant, this may be a read error. The CDR3 region has the DNA TGTGCCAGCAGCTTAGCGCAGGGGGCCCTAGGCCACACCTTC. This gives the protein CASSLAQGALGHTF. V gene TRBV11-2 combines with J gene TRBJ1-2; 8 positions agree with TRBD1. This CDR3 is 14 amino acids long. Germline loops: CDR1 SGHAT, CDR2 FQNNGV. The junction had 10 bases not matched to a gene; V was cut back by 1 base and J by 12 bases.

The V gene is TRBV24-1, the J gene TRBJ2-7, with TRBD1 as a possible D gene (7 bases). CDR3 length: 13 amino acids. V dropped 10 bases and J dropped 0 bases, with 12 bases sitting between them. CDR1 is KGHDR and CDR2 is SFDVKD in the germline V gene. For the CDR3, the DNA is TGTGCCACGTCAGGGGGGAGCTCCTACGAGCAGTACTTC. It specifies CATSGGSSYEQYF.

This clonotype is medium-sized (0.01 to 0.1%). The V gene is TRBV29-1, the J gene TRBJ2-7, with D unresolved. CDR1 is SQVTM and CDR2 is ANQGSEA in the germline V gene. CDR3 size: 13 residues. Between the trimmed V and J ends, which lost 2 bases and 4 bases, there was a span of 12 bases. The CDR3 nucleotides are TGCAGCGTTGAAAATGGAGCGCAATACGAGCAGTACTTC. Translating it yields CSVENGAQYEQYF.

This clonotype was counted between two and nine times. The chain couples TRBV5-5 to TRBJ1-6; 9 nucleotides line up with TRBD1. The CDR3 extends over 17 amino acids. V was clipped by 3 bases and J by 8 bases; unmatched bases: 12. CDR1 SGHKS and CDR2 YYEKEE come from the germline V gene (reference sequence). Here the CDR3 DNA reads TGTGCCAGCAGCTCTGAAACCGGGACAGGGCGGCATTCACCCCTCCACTTT. This encodes CASSSETGTGRHSPLHF.

This clonotype was seen repeatedly, ten times or more. The chain uses TRBV6-1 and TRBJ1-2, with TRBD1 identical over 8 bases. Germline trimming cut 6 bases from V and 5 bases from J; bases unmatched to any gene: 11. This CDR3 contains 15 residues. Germline-derived CDR1 and CDR2 are MNHNS and SASEGT. In DNA form, the CDR3 reads TGTGCCAGCAGCTTACAGGGGGGCTACGGATATGGCTACACCTTC. Translating gives CASSLQGGYGYGYTF.

For this clonotype: Being one base from a much bigger clone, this may be a read error. The rearrangement uses TRBV6-2 or TRBV6-3 and TRBJ1-2, with a weak D call TRBD1 (5 bases). The V end was cut by 2 bases, the J end by 6 bases, with 13 bases between. CDR3 length: 14 residues. In germline, CDR1 is MNHEY, CDR2 SVGEGT. CDR3 sequence (DNA): TGTGCCAGCAGTTACCCCCCCAAGGGGAATGGCTACACCTTC. The encoded protein is CASSYPPKGNGYTF.

At least ten counts were recorded for this clonotype. V usage is TRBV2 and J usage is TRBJ2-1; D may be TRBD1 (5 bases). The V gene lost 6 bases and the J gene lost 6 bases, with 18 bases spanning the gap. The CDR3 has 15 residues. Germline V CDR1 and CDR2: SNHLY, FYNNEI. The DNA of the CDR3 is TGTGCCAGCAGGAAAGACAGTAATCGGCTCAATGAGCAGTTCTTC. Its protein is CASRKDSNRLNEQFF.

A word on this clonotype: It may be a read error: a sequence one base away is much more abundant. The chain uses TRBV9 and TRBJ1-3; TRBD1 aligns across 7 bases. CDR3 size: 16 residues. Per germline, CDR1 SGDLS and CDR2 YYNGEE. Trimming removed 4 bases from V and 6 bases from J; junction bases left unmatched: 13. The CDR3 is CASSLLPGGPVNTIYF. CDR3 DNA: TGTGCCAGCAGCCTTTTACCAGGGGGTCCTGTAAACACCATATATTTT.

Worth noting for this clonotype: Being one base from a much bigger clone, this may be a read error. The chain links TRBV4-1 to TRBJ2-7; possible D gene TRBD2, 5 bases. CDR1 is MGHRA and CDR2 is YSYEKL in the germline V gene. The CDR3 has 15 residues. The CDR3 DNA reads TGCGCCAGCAGCCAAGAACCCCTTCCCGACTACGATCAGTACTTC. This codes for CASSQEPLPDYDQYF.

This clonotype is labeled medium-sized. The chain carries TRBV15 and TRBJ1-2, with unresolved D. CDR1 and CDR2 from the germline V gene are LNHNV and YYDKDF (reference sequence). The CDR3 contains 14 residues. V was trimmed by 0 bases and J by 4 bases, leaving 9 bases between them. CDR3 loop: CATSRDQGLYGYTF. The CDR3 DNA follows: TGTGCCACCAGCAGAGATCAAGGGCTCTATGGCTACACCTTC.

In the case of this clonotype: The conserved phenylalanine or tryptophan normally closing the CDR3 is absent here, so this likely arose from a read error. The gene calls are TRBV11-3 and TRBJ2-7, with a tentative D call TRBD1 (5 bases). Germline V gene data show CDR1 as SGHNT and CDR2 as YENEEA. Trimming removed 2 bases from V and 2 bases from J, with 10 bases in between. The CDR3 is made up of 14 amino acids. The CDR3 region has the DNA TGTGCCAGCAGCTTAACAGGCGGACCCTACGAGCAGTACTTA. Translation gives CASSLTGGPYEQYL.

This clonotype was counted many times. The rearrangement links TRBV4-1 to TRBJ2-7; 7 nucleotides agree with TRBD1. Per the germline V gene, CDR1 is MGHRA and CDR2 is YSYEKL. The V and J ends lost 1 base and 7 bases, in that order; junction bases with no gene match: 10. The CDR3 consists of 15 residues. The CDR3 DNA follows: TGCGCCAGCAGCCAAGTTGTACAGGGGCTGGGGGAGCAGTACTTC. Protein: CASSQVVQGLGEQYF.

This clonotype turned up a few times. The rearrangement joins TRBV7-6 to TRBJ2-1; tentatively, D is TRBD2 (6 bases). Germline V CDR1 and CDR2: SGHVS, FNYEAQ. Deletions cut 0 bases from V and 5 bases from J, with 11 bases between. CDR3 length: 15 residues. The CDR3 reads CASSLAGGGDNEQFF. Written as DNA, the CDR3 is TGTGCCAGCAGCTTAGCTGGGGGAGGAGACAATGAGCAGTTCTTC. The full variable domain, in which reference TRBV7-6 and TRBJ2-1 provide the parts outside the CDR3, is GAGVSQSPRYKVTKRGQDVALRCDPISGHVSLYWYRQALGQGPEFLTYFNYEAQQDKSGLPNDRFSAERPEGSISTLTIQRTEQRDSAMYRCASSLAGGGDNEQFFGPGTRLTVL.

The table lists this clonotype with many counts. This chain connects TRBV7-2 to TRBJ1-2; D gene uncertain. Germline CDR1 and CDR2: SGHTA and FQGNSA. The CDR3 is 13 amino acids. V shed 1 base and J shed 2 bases, with 5 bases lying between them. CDR3 sequence (DNA): TGTGCCAGCAGCTTAGTGGGGAACTATGGCTACACCTTC. It translates to CASSLVGNYGYTF.

The chain employs TRBV5-1 and TRBJ2-5, with unresolved D. Per germline, CDR1 SGHRS and CDR2 YFSETQ. This CDR3 comprises 12 residues. Trimming left V 5 bases short and J 1 base short, with 6 bases between. CDR3: CASSPAQETQYF. For the CDR3, the DNA is TGCGCCAGCAGTCCAGCCCAAGAGACCCAGTACTTC.

The sample holds a few counts of this clonotype. This chain connects TRBV5-1 to TRBJ2-1, with D perhaps given as TRBD1 or TRBD2 (5 bases each). V was trimmed by 0 bases and J by 5 bases, leaving 9 bases between them. From germline, CDR1 is SGHRS and CDR2 YFSETQ. The CDR3 is 14 amino acids. CDR3 protein: CASSLGGFDNEQFF. In DNA, the CDR3 is TGCGCCAGCAGCTTGGGGGGGTTCGACAATGAGCAGTTCTTC.

This chain joins TRBV14 and TRBJ2-1; no reliable D call. Germline-derived CDR1 and CDR2 are SGHDN and FVKESK. The CDR3 spans 12 residues. The CDR3 here is CVSSQGRYEQFF. The CDR3 coding sequence is TGTGTTAGCAGCCAAGGACGTTATGAGCAGTTCTTC.

Worth noting for this clonotype: A much larger clone differs by one base, so this may be a read error. The chain joins TRBV19 to TRBJ1-2; 7 nucleotides agree with TRBD1. V was pared by 4 bases and J by 3 bases, with 8 bases of the junction left unmatched. Germline CDR1 is LNHDA and CDR2 is SQIVND (reference sequence). CDR3 size: 15 residues. In DNA, the CDR3 is TGTGCCAGTAGTACAGATGGAGGGGGCGACTATGGCTACACCTTC. Amino acids: CASSTDGGGDYGYTF.